The 17 T cell receptor beta chains given below trace back to one sample, sequenced in a study of immune cell composition in non-small cell lung cancer (dated by TCRdb to the late 2010s). The library was obtained by the immunoSEQ multiplex PCR assay. TCRdb limited this immuneACCESS table to in-frame rearrangements with V and J called. A share of clones is missing; checked studies link under half to unresolved V genes, and the rest is unexplained. This sample is represented by roughly 3,000 clones; 75% to 80% of them were singletons. Over 10% of the sample is in the top ten clones. Normal lung samples came from the same patient and consisted of non-adjacent lung tissue collected as far from the tumour as possible, at a distance of at least 3 cm. Input material: non-adjacent lung tissue. The receptors come from a human donor with non-small cell lung cancer. The donor label of this sample is uncertain.

The chain couples TRBV6-1 to TRBJ2-7; TRBD2 matches at 12 bases. The CDR3 totals 15 residues. The V gene's germline CDR1 is MNHNS and CDR2 SASEGT. The junction had 4 bases not matched to a gene; V was cut back by 4 bases and J by 3 bases. CDR3 coding DNA: TGTGCCAGCAGTGCCTCGACTAGCGGGAGCTACGAGCAGTACTTC. Its translation is CASSASTSGSYEQYF.

The chain combines TRBV5-6 with TRBJ1-2, with D possibly being TRBD1 (5 bases). From germline, CDR1 is SGHDT and CDR2 YYEEEE. Trimming stripped 2 bases from V and 8 bases from J, with 10 bases between. CDR3 length equals 12 residues. This CDR3 is CASSLQERGYTF. In DNA form, the CDR3 reads TGTGCCAGCAGCTTACAGGAAAGGGGCTACACCTTC.

V gene TRBV29-1 combines with J gene TRBJ2-3, with 8 bases that match TRBD2. V gave up 8 bases and J gave up 3 bases; unmatched junction bases: 7. This CDR3 has 13 amino acids. Looked up from germline, CDR1 is SQVTM and CDR2 is ANQGSEA. This CDR3 reads CSCASGRTDTQYF. The CDR3 DNA reads TGCAGCTGCGCCAGCGGGAGAACAGATACGCAGTATTTT.

This chain joins TRBV4-3 and TRBJ2-1; 9 bases map to TRBD2. This CDR3 has 16 residues. Germline assignment: CDR1 LGHNA and CDR2 YSLEER. V was pared by 0 bases and J by 6 bases, with 6 bases of the junction left unmatched. The CDR3 loop is CASSQEGSGRLNEQFF. In DNA, the CDR3 is TGCGCCAGCAGCCAAGAAGGTAGCGGGAGACTCAATGAGCAGTTCTTC.

The count of this clone is one. The CDR3 carries no conserved terminal phenylalanine or tryptophan, so it likely arises from a read error. The J gene is TRBJ1-5, the V gene TRBV29-1; D gene unclear. Trimming cost V 0 bases and J 3 bases, with 9 bases left between them. Germline values: CDR1 SQVTM, CDR2 ANQGSEA. This CDR3 is 14 amino acids long. In DNA form, the CDR3 reads TGCAGCGTTGAAGAGGGAGGCTCCAATCAGCCCCAGCATCTT. As protein: CSVEEGGSNQPQHL.

The J gene is TRBJ2-2, the V gene TRBV19, with 11 bases that match TRBD2. CDR1 and CDR2 from the germline V gene are LNHDA and SQIVND (reference sequence). Trimming cost V 4 bases and J 0 bases; bases outside gene matches: 1. The CDR3 runs 16 residues. The CDR3 DNA reads as TGTGCCAGTAGTAAGGGACTAGCGGCGAACACCGGGGAGCTGTTTTTT. This translates into CASSKGLAANTGELFF.

There are a few counts of this clone. The chain is built from TRBV21-1 and TRBJ2-3; no DNA check was done on the table's D call, TRBD1. TRBV21-1 is tagged as a pseudogene. This CDR3 contains 22 residues. The CDR3: CASSKAVPDTFPSLTSTDTQYF. As DNA, the CDR3 is TGTGCCAGCAGCAAAGCGGTCCCTGACACTTTTCCGAGTTTGACGAGCACAGATACGCAGTATTTT.

The rearrangement links TRBV7-9 to TRBJ2-3, with D perhaps TRBD1 (6 bases). V was trimmed by 5 bases and J by 12 bases, leaving 15 bases between them. The CDR3 is made up of 12 amino acids. Germline V gene lookup returns CDR1 SEHNR and CDR2 FQNEAQ (reference sequence). The CDR3 nucleotides are TGTGCCAGCAGCCACGACAGGACAAACCAGTATTTT. Translated: CASSHDRTNQYF.

This chain uses TRBV7-9 with TRBJ1-4, with D perhaps TRBD1 (5 bases). The germline V gene has CDR1 SEHNR and CDR2 FQNEAQ (reference sequence). Trimming cost V 7 bases and J 7 bases, with 10 bases left between them. CDR3 length: 12 residues. CDR3 amino acids: CASTGQREKLFF. For the CDR3, the DNA is TGTGCCAGCACAGGGCAACGTGAAAAACTGTTTTTT.

This chain links TRBV5-1 with TRBJ1-1, with a possible D match to TRBD1 (6 bases). CDR3 length: 15 residues. Germline CDR1 is SGHRS and CDR2 is YFSETQ. V was shortened by 4 bases and J by 0 bases, with 13 bases between the two germline ends. CDR3 amino acids: CASSTIQGMNTEAFF. The CDR3 bases are TGCGCCAGCAGCACGATACAGGGAATGAACACTGAAGCTTTCTTT.

This clone was observed a few times. This chain connects TRBV27 to TRBJ2-2, with 8 bases that match TRBD1. Germline V CDR1 and CDR2: MNHEY, SMNVEV (reference sequence). The CDR3 runs 16 residues. V trimming: 3 bases; J trimming: 4 bases; junction bases outside the gene matches: 7. The CDR3 region is CASSFRQGAGTGELFF. For the CDR3, the DNA is TGTGCCAGCAGTTTCCGGCAGGGGGCAGGCACCGGGGAGCTGTTTTTT.

The chain recombines TRBV28 with TRBJ1-3; no reliable D call. CDR1 MDHEN and CDR2 SYDVKM come from the germline V gene. V was pared by 5 bases and J by 4 bases, with 15 bases between. The CDR3 contains 15 residues. The CDR3 coding sequence is TGTGCCAGCAGTCCTCCCGGACTGGGAGGAAACACCATATATTTT. Translated, it gives CASSPPGLGGNTIYF.

The rearrangement links TRBV5-1 to TRBJ2-2; 8 nucleotides agree with TRBD1. V shed 4 bases, J shed 6 bases, and the junction held 23 bases outside the gene matches. The CDR3 covers 20 residues. Germline V gene sequence: CDR1 SGHRS, CDR2 YFSETQ. The CDR3 DNA reads TGCGCCAGCAGCCCCGACAGGGGACGCGTTGCCGTTCCAGGTTCCGGGGAGCTGTTTTTT. Protein sequence: CASSPDRGRVAVPGSGELFF. Full variable domain (outside the CDR3, taken from reference TRBV5-1 and TRBJ2-2): KAGVTQTPRYLIKTRGQQVTLSCSPISGHRSVSWYQQTPGQGLQFLFEYFSETQRNKGNFPGRFSGRQFSNSRSEMNVSTLELGDSALYLCASSPDRGRVAVPGSGELFFGEGSRLTVL.

The chain uses TRBV5-5 and TRBJ1-3; unclear D gene. The germline CDR1 and CDR2 sequences are SGHKS and YYEKEE (reference sequence). V was shortened by 6 bases and J by 0 bases, with 10 bases between the two germline ends. The CDR3 is 14 residues long. CDR3 nucleotides: TGTGCCAGCACCTTCGTGAGCTCTGGAAACACCATATATTTT. Protein product: CASTFVSSGNTIYF.

This chain links TRBV5-1 with TRBJ2-6; 8 nucleotides match TRBD1. Looked up from germline, CDR1 is SGHRS and CDR2 is YFSETQ. This CDR3 comprises 19 residues. J was trimmed by 0 bases and V by 0 bases; bases with no gene match: 8. This chain's CDR3 is CASSLGVGQDLSGANVLTF. CDR3 in DNA: TGCGCCAGCAGCTTGGGGGTGGGACAGGACCTCTCTGGGGCCAACGTCCTGACTTTC.

This clone is labeled as large. The J gene is TRBJ1-2, the V gene TRBV7-2; possibly TRBD1 for D (6 bases). Germline lookup yields CDR1 SGHTA and CDR2 FQGNSA. The CDR3 covers 12 residues. Trimming removed 5 bases from V and 11 bases from J, with 15 bases in between. CDR3 amino acids: CASSLGSQGYTF. The CDR3 DNA follows: TGTGCCAGCAGCCTGGGATCCCAGGGGTACACCTTC.

V usage is TRBV28 and J usage is TRBJ1-5; the D is unclear. With 1 base removed from V and 4 bases from J, the gap between germline ends came to 11 bases. This CDR3 region has 15 residues. Germline CDR1 MDHEN, CDR2 SYDVKM. The CDR3 region is CASSLLSLANQPQHF. The DNA for the CDR3 is TGTGCCAGCAGTTTATTGTCCTTAGCAAATCAGCCCCAGCATTTT.